This TCR beta chain emerged from a study of beta chain features in type 1 diabetes. There are 15 residues in the CDR3. V was pared by 5 bases and J by 1 base, with 2 bases of the junction left unmatched. Germline V gene sequence: CDR1 SEHNR, CDR2 FQNEAQ (reference sequence). Isolated RNA was reverse transcribed in full, so expressed TCRB transcripts were sequenced. Sequencing used immunoSEQ multiplex PCR; TCRdb keeps in-frame clones, though not all of them. The data hold hundreds of thousands of clones, with roughly 31% observed a single time. The sample taken for sequencing was naive CD4+ T cells from blood. V usage is TRBV7-9 and J usage is TRBJ2-2; TRBD1 aligns across 9 bases. The receptor's source is a man younger than 35 in good health. The CDR3 here is CASSMGQGNTGELFF. Here the CDR3 DNA reads TGTGCCAGCAGCATGGGACAGGGGAACACCGGGGAGCTGTTTTTT.